The TCR beta chain under discussion was sequenced for a study of blood T cell repertoires in COVID-19. Study as a whole: Whether acute or convalescent, the COVID-19 samples came from the United States, Italy and Spain. T cells, B-cell-depleted T cells, or PBMCs supplied cDNA or gDNA.

The CDR3 totals 12 residues. V lost 10 bases and J 8 bases, leaving 12 bases between the germline ends. The V gene's germline CDR1 is MNHEY and CDR2 SVGAGI. Original methodology: How many nucleated cells were present was estimated from reference gene primer amplification. Measured with immunoSEQ multiplex PCR; TCRdb has only the in-frame clones, and not every one. D and trimming were read from the DNA, whereas the V and J calls and clone size are those reported in that table. The sample has some 250,000 clones, nearly 90% seen once; the top ten hold roughly 0.8%. This clone was seen a few times. Sequenced input: peripheral blood. The receptor comes from a woman in her 30s with acute or convalescent COVID-19. The gene calls are TRBV6-5 and TRBJ1-6; perhaps TRBD1 as D (5 bases). The DNA for the CDR3 is TGTGCCATCAGGACGGGGGATTCACCCCTCCACTTT. As protein: CAIRTGDSPLHF.